The source of this T cell receptor beta chain is a study of blood T cell repertoires in COVID-19. Study summary: PBMCs, B-cell-depleted T cells, or T cells were the source of the cDNA or gDNA that made up the material.

As originally analysed: Reference gene primer amplification yielded estimated nucleated cell counts. Generated by immunoSEQ multiplex PCR, the TCRdb table keeps only in-frame clones and is missing some. V, J and clone size are taken as reported in that table, and D and trimming were inferred from the DNA itself. In the table there are about 200,000 clones, more than 70% of which are singletons. Participants were placed into cohorts based on the clinical history they reported. Recovered participants had two consecutive negative NP/OP PCR tests, healthcare professional clearance, or symptom resolution. The TCR sequence derives from a young woman who had recovered from COVID-19. The sequencing input was PBMCs or T cells enriched from blood (not recorded which).

The CDR3 nucleotides read TGTGCCAGCAGTTTATTAGGGACAGATGAAGCTTTCTTT. Encoded protein: CASSLLGTDEAFF. This rearrangement joins TRBV27 to TRBJ1-1, with 7 nucleotides matching TRBD1. Unmatched junction bases numbered 3, after V lost 1 base and J lost 7 bases. This CDR3 spans 13 amino acids. The germline CDR1 and CDR2 sequences are MNHEY and SMNVEV (reference sequence).